The present T cell receptor beta chain was sequenced within a study of regulatory T cells in long-lasting Graves disease. Points from the study as a whole: Graves' patients with persistent disease showed TCR diversity lower than patients newly diagnosed. Comparison showed that persistent patients shared more public clonotypes (about 2,800) than new patients (966). Persistent disease was characterized by preferential usage of TRBV28, TRBJ1-2 and TRBJ2-5.

Relying on iRepertoire HTBI primers and Arm-PCR of CDR3 regions, the team built TCR beta libraries. TCRdb used MiXCR to reprocess the multiplex PCR reads, holding one entry per CDR3 protein. The repertoire holds almost 350,000 distinct CDR3 sequences, with around a fifth as singletons. Details on this clonotype: The antigen is not known.

Time point in this sample: persistent/refractory GD, antithyroid drugs over 5 years with positive TRAb. Extracted RNA from PBMCs served as the source of the TCR library. V gave up 7 bases and J gave up 3 bases; unmatched junction bases: 7. The CDR3 runs 16 residues. From germline, CDR1 is SNHLY and CDR2 FYNNEI. The sequence was collected from a female donor with Graves disease. The V gene is TRBV2, the J gene TRBJ2-1; TRBD2 aligns across 12 bases. This specimen was peripheral blood mononuclear cells (PBMCs), taken when the disease was refractory, from a patient treated with antithyroid drugs. This CDR3 reads CASIEPLAGGYNEQFF. The CDR3 bases are TGTGCCAGCATCGAACCACTAGCGGGAGGCTACAATGAGCAGTTCTTC.